The rows below give T cell receptor beta chains drawn from one sample of a study of T cell responses to AZD1222 COVID-19 vaccine. TCRdb keeps only in-frame clones here, not all; method: immunoSEQ multiplex PCR. The sample lists 35,000 to 50,000 clones, around four fifths seen once, with about 20% in the top ten. Sequencing was performed on peripheral blood, taken 28 days after the second dose of the MenACWY control vaccine. These receptors all stem from an adult who received the MenACWY meningococcal vaccine as a control. Both conserved end residues are part of each CDR3. The order of the fields is D gene, clone size, J gene, V gene, CDR3 DNA, CDR3 protein. D genes are given only for firm matches. Where a row states a size, it is once, few, many or the class of an expanded clone; other rows omit it.

D gene: NA
clone size: NA
J gene: TRBJ2-5
V gene: TRBV7-6
CDR3 DNA: TGTGCCAGCAGCTTGCAAGAGACCCAGTACTTC
CDR3 protein: CASSLQETQYF

D gene: TRBD1
clone size: NA
J gene: TRBJ1-4
V gene: TRBV5-4
CDR3 DNA: TGTGCCAGCAGCCACCCGGGACAGGGAAATGAAAAACTGTTTTTT
CDR3 protein: CASSHPGQGNEKLFF

D gene: NA
clone size: NA
J gene: TRBJ1-5
V gene: TRBV10-3
CDR3 DNA: TGTGCCATCAGTGAGTCGGGAGGAGTTAGCAATCAGCCCCAGCATTTT
CDR3 protein: CAISESGGVSNQPQHF

D gene: NA
clone size: few
J gene: TRBJ1-1
V gene: TRBV18
CDR3 DNA: TGTGCCAGCTCAGACCGGGGGGACTCTGAAGCTTTCTTT
CDR3 protein: CASSDRGDSEAFF

D gene: NA
clone size: once
J gene: TRBJ1-1
V gene: TRBV7-9
CDR3 DNA: TGTGCCAGCAGCCAACAAACAGCTCGGACTGAAGCTTTCTTT
CDR3 protein: CASSQQTARTEAFF

D gene: TRBD2
clone size: NA
J gene: TRBJ2-1
V gene: TRBV5-1
CDR3 DNA: TGCGCCAGCAGCTATGGGACTAGCGACAACAATGAGCAGTTCTTC
CDR3 protein: CASSYGTSDNNEQFF

D gene: NA
clone size: NA
J gene: TRBJ2-3
V gene: TRBV7-8
CDR3 DNA: TGTGCCAGCAGCTTAGCAGGATCAGATACGCAGTATTTT
CDR3 protein: CASSLAGSDTQYF

D gene: TRBD1
clone size: NA
J gene: TRBJ1-5
V gene: TRBV15
CDR3 DNA: TGTGCCACCAGCAGGGACAGGGTACTTCAGCCCCAGCATTTT
CDR3 protein: CATSRDRVLQPQHF

D gene: NA
clone size: NA
J gene: TRBJ2-3
V gene: TRBV7-8
CDR3 DNA: TGTGCCAGCAAATTCCCGGGGACCAGGAAATTCACAGATACGCAGTATTTT
CDR3 protein: CASKFPGTRKFTDTQYF

D gene: NA
clone size: NA
J gene: TRBJ2-1
V gene: TRBV4-1
CDR3 DNA: TGCGCCAGCAGCCAAGGGGGTTCGTGGAATGAGCAGTTCTTC
CDR3 protein: CASSQGGSWNEQFF

D gene: NA
clone size: NA
J gene: TRBJ1-1
V gene: TRBV30
CDR3 DNA: TGTGCCTGGGACCCAACCGGAGGTGAAGCTTTCTTT
CDR3 protein: CAWDPTGGEAFF

D gene: NA
clone size: many
J gene: TRBJ1-2
V gene: TRBV12-3/TRBV12-4
CDR3 DNA: TGTGCCAGCAGTCTAGGAGGCTACACCTTC
CDR3 protein: CASSLGGYTF

D gene: TRBD1
clone size: NA
J gene: TRBJ2-1
V gene: TRBV12-3/TRBV12-4
CDR3 DNA: TGTGCCAGCAGCCGGGGACAGGGGTTTGAGCAGTTCTTC
CDR3 protein: CASSRGQGFEQFF

D gene: TRBD1
clone size: NA
J gene: TRBJ1-2
V gene: TRBV12-3/TRBV12-4
CDR3 DNA: TGTGCCAGCAGACAGGGGGCTGGCTATGGCTACACCTTC
CDR3 protein: CASRQGAGYGYTF

D gene: NA
clone size: NA
J gene: TRBJ1-6
V gene: TRBV5-7
CDR3 DNA: TGTGCCAGCAGCTTGAAAGGGGGGAATTCACCCCTCCACTTT
CDR3 protein: CASSLKGGNSPLHF

D gene: NA
clone size: NA
J gene: TRBJ2-7
V gene: TRBV5-1
CDR3 DNA: TGCGCCAGCAGCTTGGTGCGCGGGACTGGATACGAGCAGTACTTC
CDR3 protein: CASSLVRGTGYEQYF

D gene: TRBD1
clone size: few
J gene: TRBJ2-1
V gene: TRBV29-1
CDR3 DNA: TGCAGCGTTGAAGATTTTAGGGGGACAGGCAATGAGCAGTTCTTC
CDR3 protein: CSVEDFRGTGNEQFF

D gene: TRBD1
clone size: NA
J gene: TRBJ2-7
V gene: TRBV5-4
CDR3 DNA: TGTGCCAGCAGCCTCCTTCCGGGACAGGGTTACTACGAGCAGTACTTC
CDR3 protein: CASSLLPGQGYYEQYF

D gene: NA
clone size: NA
J gene: TRBJ1-1
V gene: TRBV11-1
CDR3 DNA: TGTGCCAGCAGCTTAGAGAAAACAGCTCTTTTT
CDR3 protein: CASSLEKTALF

D gene: TRBD1
clone size: once
J gene: TRBJ2-3
V gene: TRBV18
CDR3 DNA: TGTGCCAGCTCACCACCGTGGACTGGGGACAGACTGTTATTGGATACGCAGTATTTT
CDR3 protein: CASSPPWTGDRLLLDTQYF

D gene: NA
clone size: once
J gene: TRBJ1-1
V gene: TRBV5-1
CDR3 DNA: TGCGCCAGCAGCTTGGAAGGCCGGGCAGCTTTCTTT
CDR3 protein: CASSLEGRAAFF

D gene: NA
clone size: NA
J gene: TRBJ1-2
V gene: TRBV5-1
CDR3 DNA: TGCGCCAGCAGCCCCGACAGATATGGCTACACCTTC
CDR3 protein: CASSPDRYGYTF

D gene: NA
clone size: NA
J gene: TRBJ2-1
V gene: TRBV11-2
CDR3 DNA: TGTGCCAGCAGTCACATGCGGGGTGGAGACTACAATGAGCAGTTCTTC
CDR3 protein: CASSHMRGGDYNEQFF

D gene: TRBD1
clone size: few
J gene: TRBJ2-5
V gene: TRBV27
CDR3 DNA: TGTGCCAGCAGTAGACAAGGACAGGGGGGTCTAGAGACCCAGTACTTC
CDR3 protein: CASSRQGQGGLETQYF

D gene: NA
clone size: NA
J gene: TRBJ2-3
V gene: TRBV15
CDR3 DNA: TGTGCCACCAGCCGGAAAGAGACAGATACGCAGTATTTT
CDR3 protein: CATSRKETDTQYF

D gene: NA
clone size: NA
J gene: TRBJ1-2
V gene: TRBV7-9
CDR3 DNA: TGTGCCAGCAGCTTAGCCTTAGACAGGAACTATGGCTACACCTTC
CDR3 protein: CASSLALDRNYGYTF

D gene: NA
clone size: NA
J gene: TRBJ2-7
V gene: TRBV3-1/TRBV3-2
CDR3 DNA: TGTGCCAGCAGCCCCGCAGGGAACTCCTACGAGCAGTACTTC
CDR3 protein: CASSPAGNSYEQYF

D gene: TRBD2
clone size: NA
J gene: TRBJ2-3
V gene: TRBV18
CDR3 DNA: TGTGCCAGCTCGCCTACTCTTAGCGGGGGCACAGATACGCAGTATTTT
CDR3 protein: CASSPTLSGGTDTQYF

D gene: NA
clone size: NA
J gene: TRBJ2-4
V gene: TRBV5-1
CDR3 DNA: TGCGCCAGCAGATCCGGGAACAAAAACATTCAGTACTTC
CDR3 protein: CASRSGNKNIQYF

D gene: TRBD2
clone size: NA
J gene: TRBJ2-1
V gene: TRBV27
CDR3 DNA: TGTGCCAGCAGTCCTCGCGGGGGCGGGGGGGACTTTAGCTCCTACAATGAGCAGTTCTTC
CDR3 protein: CASSPRGGGGDFSSYNEQFF

D gene: TRBD1
clone size: once
J gene: TRBJ2-5
V gene: TRBV11-2
CDR3 DNA: TGTGCCAGCAGCCGCAACAGGGGTGAGACCCAGTACTTC
CDR3 protein: CASSRNRGETQYF

D gene: TRBD2
clone size: once
J gene: TRBJ2-1
V gene: TRBV18
CDR3 DNA: TGTGCCAGCTCACCGCCTGGACTAGCGGGAGCCAGTGAGCAGTTCTTC
CDR3 protein: CASSPPGLAGASEQFF

D gene: TRBD2
clone size: NA
J gene: TRBJ2-1
V gene: TRBV5-1
CDR3 DNA: TGCGCCAGCAGGTTGGGACTAGCGGAACTCAATGAGCAGTTCTTC
CDR3 protein: CASRLGLAELNEQFF

D gene: NA
clone size: NA
J gene: TRBJ1-2
V gene: TRBV4-1
CDR3 DNA: TGCGCCAGCAGCCAAGAGGGCGCCAGAGGCTATGGCTACACCTTC
CDR3 protein: CASSQEGARGYGYTF

D gene: NA
clone size: NA
J gene: TRBJ2-2
V gene: TRBV24-1
CDR3 DNA: TGTGCCACCAGTGTACGAGAGGGGGGCGAGCTGTTTTTT
CDR3 protein: CATSVREGGELFF

D gene: NA
clone size: NA
J gene: TRBJ1-5
V gene: TRBV7-8
CDR3 DNA: TGTGCCAGCAGCCCACTAGGGGGATTTGGCAATCAGCCCCAGCATTTT
CDR3 protein: CASSPLGGFGNQPQHF

D gene: TRBD1
clone size: NA
J gene: TRBJ2-2
V gene: TRBV6-5
CDR3 DNA: TGTGCCAGCAGTTTGGGACAGGGGAAGGCCGGGGAGCTGTTTTTT
CDR3 protein: CASSLGQGKAGELFF

D gene: TRBD2
clone size: once
J gene: TRBJ2-1
V gene: TRBV2
CDR3 DNA: TGTGCCAGCAGAGGGACTAGCTCCTACAATGAGCAGTTCTTC
CDR3 protein: CASRGTSSYNEQFF

D gene: NA
clone size: NA
J gene: TRBJ2-7
V gene: TRBV3-1/TRBV3-2
CDR3 DNA: TGTGCCAGCAGTAGGGGGTCCTACGAGCAGTACTTC
CDR3 protein: CASSRGSYEQYF

D gene: TRBD2
clone size: few
J gene: TRBJ2-1
V gene: TRBV13
CDR3 DNA: TGTGCCAGCAGGCCCTCTCGTTTCGTCGGACTAGCGAAGACCTACGACAATGAGCAGTTCTTC
CDR3 protein: CASRPSRFVGLAKTYDNEQFF

D gene: NA
clone size: NA
J gene: TRBJ2-7
V gene: TRBV5-5
CDR3 DNA: TGTGCCAGCAGCTTGGTTGCAGGCTCTTACGAGCAGTACTTC
CDR3 protein: CASSLVAGSYEQYF

D gene: TRBD1
clone size: NA
J gene: TRBJ1-2
V gene: TRBV19
CDR3 DNA: TGTGCCAGTAGTATGAAGGGACAGGGGGAACGTGGCTACACCTTC
CDR3 protein: CASSMKGQGERGYTF

D gene: NA
clone size: NA
J gene: TRBJ2-5
V gene: TRBV7-9
CDR3 DNA: TGTGCCAGCAGCTTTAACACAGGGGAGGCCCAGTACTTC
CDR3 protein: CASSFNTGEAQYF

D gene: NA
clone size: NA
J gene: TRBJ1-6
V gene: TRBV27
CDR3 DNA: TGTGCCAGCAGTTTGGGGGCTTGGAATTCACCCCTCCACTTT
CDR3 protein: CASSLGAWNSPLHF

D gene: NA
clone size: many
J gene: TRBJ2-7
V gene: TRBV12-3/TRBV12-4
CDR3 DNA: TGTGCCAGCAGTCGCTATCCCTACGAGCAGTACTTC
CDR3 protein: CASSRYPYEQYF

D gene: TRBD1
clone size: NA
J gene: TRBJ1-1
V gene: TRBV3-1/TRBV3-2
CDR3 DNA: TGTGCCAGCAGCCCCAGACAGGGAAACACTGAAGCTTTCTTT
CDR3 protein: CASSPRQGNTEAFF

D gene: TRBD2
clone size: few
J gene: TRBJ2-2
V gene: TRBV5-4
CDR3 DNA: TGTGCCAGCAGCTCCCGTCCCCGGGGGGGACTGAACACCGGGGAGCTGTTTTTT
CDR3 protein: CASSSRPRGGLNTGELFF

D gene: TRBD1
clone size: once
J gene: TRBJ2-3
V gene: TRBV5-1
CDR3 DNA: TGCGCCAGCAGCCCACGACAGGGACCAGATACGCAGTATTTT
CDR3 protein: CASSPRQGPDTQYF